These T cell receptor beta chains were read from a single sample in a study of blood T cell repertoires in COVID-19. This table comes from immunoSEQ multiplex PCR, and its TCRdb copy is limited to in-frame clones, with some not included. The table lists 52,000 or so clones, roughly 90% of them singletons. Sequencing used peripheral blood. These receptors came from a man in his fifties or sixties with active COVID-19. The CDR3 runs from the conserved cysteine through the conserved F or W. Fields, in order: D gene, clone size, CDR3 length, J gene, V gene, CDR3 protein, CDR3 DNA. A D gene is named only where the DNA matches it firmly. Not all rows give a size; the values are once, few, many and, for expanded clones, a class.

D: TRBD2
size: NA
length: 14
J: TRBJ2-5
V: TRBV19
CDR3: CASSFLAGEATQYF
DNA: TGTGCCAGTAGTTTTCTAGCGGGAGAGGCGACCCAGTACTTC

D: TRBD2
size: NA
length: 14
J: TRBJ2-1
V: TRBV6-5
CDR3: CASRPGLATNEQFF
DNA: TGTGCCAGCAGACCGGGACTAGCGACCAATGAGCAGTTCTTC

D: NA
size: NA
length: 14
J: TRBJ1-3
V: TRBV3-1/TRBV3-2
CDR3: CASSPIDSGNTIYF
DNA: TGTGCCAGCAGCCCTATCGACTCTGGAAACACCATATATTTT

D: NA
size: NA
length: 15
J: TRBJ2-1
V: TRBV29-1
CDR3: CSVEGARGRGNEQFF
DNA: TGCAGCGTTGAAGGAGCTCGGGGCAGGGGCAATGAGCAGTTCTTC

D: TRBD1
size: few
length: 15
J: TRBJ2-5
V: TRBV3-1/TRBV3-2
CDR3: CASSHAGTGGETQYF
DNA: TGTGCCAGCAGTCACGCCGGGACAGGGGGCGAGACCCAGTACTTC

D: TRBD2
size: NA
length: 18
J: TRBJ2-1
V: TRBV15
CDR3: CATSRGTSGRRIGNEQFF
DNA: TGTGCCACCAGCAGAGGGACTAGCGGGAGGAGGATCGGTAATGAGCAGTTCTTC

D: TRBD1
size: NA
length: 14
J: TRBJ2-7
V: TRBV18
CDR3: CASGQGADYYEQYF
DNA: TGTGCCAGTGGACAGGGGGCCGATTACTACGAGCAGTACTTC

D: NA
size: NA
length: 15
J: TRBJ1-5
V: TRBV19
CDR3: CASSMYGEYNQPQHF
DNA: TGTGCCAGTAGTATGTACGGAGAATACAATCAGCCCCAGCATTTT

D: TRBD2
size: NA
length: 18
J: TRBJ2-1
V: TRBV24-1
CDR3: CATSGASGRARGPGEQFF
DNA: TGTGCCACCAGTGGGGCTAGCGGGAGGGCCCGAGGCCCGGGTGAGCAGTTCTTC

D: TRBD2
size: NA
length: 13
J: TRBJ2-5
V: TRBV5-1
CDR3: CASSSGTTETQYF
DNA: TGCGCCAGCAGCTCCGGGACTACGGAGACCCAGTACTTC